This record covers a single T cell receptor beta chain. Its antigen is undetermined. A much larger clone differs by one base, so this may be a read error. Alongside a J-beta primer mix, a sample-barcoded 5' primer served in a second PCR lasting roughly 6 to 11 cycles. TCRdb recomputed calls from the 5' RACE reads with MiXCR, one row per CDR3 protein. This table has some 790,000 distinct CDR3 sequences, more than 25% appearing once. The data stem from a study of blood T cells in healthy people across ages. Study-level points and caveats: Long-lived and aged donors differed, with more naive CD4+ cells and higher diversity in the long-lived. Roughly linearly, TCR beta diversity per million T cells fell as age increased. Using unsorted PBMCs precluded a conclusive naive versus antigen-experienced comparison.

The CDR3 has 13 residues. Deletions cut 9 bases from V and 8 bases from J, with 19 bases between. Per the germline V gene, CDR1 is WSHSY and CDR2 is SAAADI. Sequenced material: blood. The V call is TRBV10-2, the J call TRBJ1-2; D perhaps matches TRBD1 (5 bases). This clonotype originated in an elderly woman in good health. As DNA, the CDR3 is TGCGCCAGTCCTTATTCCATTGGGGCCGGCTACACCTTC. Encoded protein: CASPYSIGAGYTF.